This passage covers 14 T cell receptor beta chains from one sample sequenced in a study of T cell responses to AZD1222 COVID-19 vaccine. Generated by immunoSEQ multiplex PCR, the TCRdb table keeps only in-frame clones and is missing some. This table has 150,000 to 200,000 clones, about nine tenths appearing once. The starting material was peripheral blood, obtained on day 0 of AZD1222 vaccination. Receptors originate from an adult in good health.

This sequence joins TRBV7-2 and TRBJ1-2; 7 positions match TRBD1. CDR1 is SGHTA and CDR2 is FQGNSA in the germline V gene. Trimming took 3 bases from V and 0 from J; bases not matched to a gene: 4. CDR3 length: 15 amino acids. This chain's CDR3 is CASSFDRDANYGYTF. CDR3 in DNA: TGTGCCAGCAGCTTCGACAGGGACGCTAACTATGGCTACACCTTC.

This sequence joins TRBV6-5 and TRBJ1-4; no reliable D call. Between the trimmed V and J ends, which lost 5 bases and 7 bases, there was a span of 11 bases. Germline V gene lookup returns CDR1 MNHEY and CDR2 SVGAGI. The CDR3 contains 13 residues. CDR3 in amino acids: CASSPWESEKLFF. DNA of the CDR3: TGTGCCAGCAGTCCGTGGGAGTCTGAAAAACTGTTTTTT.

V is TRBV5-8 and J is TRBJ1-4; no clear D gene. V gave up 0 bases and J gave up 8 bases, with 11 bases separating them. CDR1 and CDR2 from the germline V gene are SGHTS and YDEGEE. This CDR3 is built from 14 residues. CDR3 bases: TGTGCCAGCAGCTTGGGCCTCGCGGACGAAAAACTGTTTTTT. Translated: CASSLGLADEKLFF.

J is TRBJ2-4 and V is TRBV7-9; D may be TRBD2 (5 bases). Germline V CDR1 and CDR2: SEHNR, FQNEAQ (reference sequence). This CDR3 spans 16 amino acids. Trimming took 1 base from V and 3 from J, leaving 13 bases between them. The CDR3 DNA sequence: TGTGCCAGCAGCTTAGGCGGACTCCTAGGCAAAAACATTCAGTACTTC. Amino acids: CASSLGGLLGKNIQYF.

The chain has TRBV5-8 and TRBJ2-7; D not resolved. Germline loops: CDR1 SGHTS, CDR2 YDEGEE. V was trimmed by 0 bases and J by 0 bases, leaving 10 bases between them. CDR3 size: 15 residues. The CDR3 reads CASSLVVSSSYEQYF. CDR3 in DNA: TGTGCCAGCAGCTTGGTCGTCAGTAGCTCCTACGAGCAGTACTTC.

This chain joins TRBV28 and TRBJ2-7; no reliable D call. Trimming left V 7 bases short and J 0 bases short, with 16 bases between. CDR3 length equals 15 residues. Germline-derived CDR1 and CDR2 are MDHEN and SYDVKM. CDR3 in amino acids: CASTLRTSSSYEQYF. The CDR3 region has the DNA TGTGCCAGCACCCTAAGGACCTCGAGCTCCTACGAGCAGTACTTC.

The rearrangement joins TRBV7-2 to TRBJ2-2, with D possibly being TRBD1 (6 bases). Trimming shortened V by 1 base and J by 4 bases, and 16 bases separated the two germline ends. Germline loops: CDR1 SGHTA, CDR2 FQGNSA. The CDR3 spans 17 residues. This CDR3 reads CASSLVPQSQGTGELFF. The CDR3 DNA reads as TGTGCCAGCAGCTTAGTTCCCCAATCACAGGGCACCGGGGAGCTGTTTTTT.

V is TRBV27 and J is TRBJ1-4; TRBD1 is a possible D gene (6 bases). Deletions cut 4 bases from V and 5 bases from J, with 14 bases between. The germline gives CDR1 MNHEY, CDR2 SMNVEV (reference sequence). This CDR3 has 15 residues. The CDR3 protein is CASSSGQTINEKLFF. Here the CDR3 DNA reads TGTGCCAGCAGTTCCGGACAGACAATAAATGAAAAACTGTTTTTT.

This chain joins TRBV10-3 and TRBJ1-1; D gene unclear. The CDR3 extends over 14 amino acids. Per the germline V gene, CDR1 is ENHRY and CDR2 is SYGVKD. Trimming took off 5 bases at V and 2 bases at J, with 12 bases between the two ends. The CDR3 DNA sequence: TGTGCCATCAGTCCTCAAGACGGTAACACTGAAGCTTTCTTT. Translating it yields CAISPQDGNTEAFF.

The V gene is TRBV6-2 or TRBV6-3, the J gene TRBJ1-4; no clear D gene. Germline lookup yields CDR1 MNHEY and CDR2 SVGEGT. The ends were cut back, 3 bases at V and 6 bases at J, with 11 bases in the middle. The CDR3 is 14 residues long. The CDR3 nucleotides read TGTGCCAGCAGTTATAGGATACGGGATGAAAAACTGTTTTTT. It specifies CASSYRIRDEKLFF.

V usage is TRBV7-9 and J usage is TRBJ2-5; perhaps TRBD1 as D (6 bases). Germline loops: CDR1 SEHNR, CDR2 FQNEAQ (reference sequence). The CDR3 is 16 residues long. V was clipped by 5 bases and J by 1 base, with 17 bases between them. CDR3 nucleotide sequence: TGTGCCAGCAGCGGCAGGGGTGGCGCCTCCCAAGAGACCCAGTACTTC. This encodes CASSGRGGASQETQYF. The variable domain in full, with the rest retrieved from reference TRBV7-9 and TRBJ2-5, is DTGVSQNPRHKITKRGQNVTFRCDPISEHNRLYWYRQTLGQGPEFLTYFQNEAQLEKSRLLSDRFSAERPKGSFSTLEIQRTEQGDSAMYLCASSGRGGASQETQYFGPGTRLLVL.

This rearrangement joins TRBV6-1 to TRBJ1-1; no clear D. Per the germline V gene, CDR1 is MNHNS and CDR2 is SASEGT. The V end was cut by 3 bases, the J end by 3 bases, with 11 bases between. This CDR3 is 14 amino acids long. CDR3 sequence: CASSDVGGYTEAFF. The CDR3 region has the DNA TGTGCCAGCAGTGATGTGGGCGGGTACACTGAAGCTTTCTTT.

The chain couples TRBV6-2 or TRBV6-3 to TRBJ2-3; no reliable D call. The germline CDR1 and CDR2 sequences are MNHEY and SVGEGT. Deletions cut 5 bases from V and 6 bases from J, with 9 bases between. The CDR3 sequence is 12 residues long. CDR3 region: CASSGITDTQYF. Written as DNA, the CDR3 is TGTGCCAGCAGTGGAATAACGGATACGCAGTATTTT.

The genes are TRBV4-1 and TRBJ1-2, with D hard to call. Germline CDR1 reads MGHRA; CDR2 reads YSYEKL. CDR3 size: 15 residues. V shed 0 bases and J shed 8 bases, with 16 bases lying between them. Here the CDR3 reads CASSQDEGDPYGYTF. The CDR3 coding sequence is TGCGCCAGCAGCCAAGATGAGGGAGACCCATACGGCTACACCTTC.